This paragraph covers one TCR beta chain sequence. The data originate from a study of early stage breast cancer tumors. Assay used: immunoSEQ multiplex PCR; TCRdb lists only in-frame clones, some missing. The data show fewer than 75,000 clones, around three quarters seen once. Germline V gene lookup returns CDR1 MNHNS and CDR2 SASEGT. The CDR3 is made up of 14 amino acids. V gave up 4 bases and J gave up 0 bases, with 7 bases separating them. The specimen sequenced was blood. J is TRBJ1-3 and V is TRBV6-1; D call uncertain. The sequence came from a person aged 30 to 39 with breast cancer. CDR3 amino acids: CASSGDISGNTIYF. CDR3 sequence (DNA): TGTGCCAGCAGTGGAGACATCTCTGGAAACACCATATATTTT.